This entry features one TCR beta chain sequence. Its antigen is undetermined. The record originates from a study of CD8+ T cells in alopecia areata. Overall study: Tofacitinib therapy took 6 to 18 months; 6 months off drug came after. Study outcomes and limitations: Mice showed clearer TCR sharing than patients did, a gap that was possibly HLA-related.

The treatment denotes: oral pan-JAK inhibitor, 5-10 mg twice daily. Following RNA extraction, reverse transcription yielded cDNA that acted as the sequencing template. Using immunoSEQ multiplex PCR, the repertoire was profiled, and TCRdb retains in-frame clones only, with some absent. Found here are about 180,000 clones, about 48% of them singletons; the top ten hold 11%. Germline CDR1 is SGDLS and CDR2 is YYNGEE. The ends were cut back, 5 bases at V and 1 base at J, with 12 bases in the middle. The CDR3 runs to 15 residues. The sample consisted of CD8+ T cells sorted from blood, taken at week 24, from a patient treated with tofacitinib. V gene TRBV9 combines with J gene TRBJ2-2, with D perhaps TRBD2 (6 bases). This clonotype originated in a human donor with alopecia areata. CDR3 DNA: TGTGCCAGCAGTGGGGGGTACCGGAACACCGGGGAGCTGTTTTTT. This codes for CASSGGYRNTGELFF.